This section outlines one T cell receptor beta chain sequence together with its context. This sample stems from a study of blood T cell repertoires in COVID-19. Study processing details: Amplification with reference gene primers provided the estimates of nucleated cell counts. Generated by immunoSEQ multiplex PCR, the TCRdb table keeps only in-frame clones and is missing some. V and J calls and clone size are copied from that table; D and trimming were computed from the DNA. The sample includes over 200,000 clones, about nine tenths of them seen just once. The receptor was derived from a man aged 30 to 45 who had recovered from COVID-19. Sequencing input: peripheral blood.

The CDR3 protein is CASSEYGAILGDTTDTQYF. The CDR3 nucleotides read TGTGCCAGCAGTGAATATGGCGCCATTCTGGGGGACACAACGGATACGCAGTATTTT. The V and J genes are TRBV6-1 and TRBJ2-3, with a weak D call TRBD1 (6 bases). The germline gives CDR1 MNHNS, CDR2 SASEGT. V dropped 2 bases and J dropped 6 bases, with 27 bases sitting between them. This CDR3 region has 19 residues.